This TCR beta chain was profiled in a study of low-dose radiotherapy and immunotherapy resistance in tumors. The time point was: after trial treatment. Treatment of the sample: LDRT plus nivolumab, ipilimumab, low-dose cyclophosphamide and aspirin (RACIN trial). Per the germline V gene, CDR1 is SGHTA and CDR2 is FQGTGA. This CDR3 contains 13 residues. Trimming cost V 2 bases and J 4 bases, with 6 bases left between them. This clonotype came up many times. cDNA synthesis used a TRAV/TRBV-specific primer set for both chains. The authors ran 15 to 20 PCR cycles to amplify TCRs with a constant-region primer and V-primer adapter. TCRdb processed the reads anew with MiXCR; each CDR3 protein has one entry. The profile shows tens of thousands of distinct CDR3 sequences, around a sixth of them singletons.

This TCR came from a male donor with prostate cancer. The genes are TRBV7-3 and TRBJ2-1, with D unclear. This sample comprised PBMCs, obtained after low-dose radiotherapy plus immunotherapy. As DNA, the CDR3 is TGTGCCAGCAGCTTAGAACTTTACAATGAGCAGTTCTTC. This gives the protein CASSLELYNEQFF. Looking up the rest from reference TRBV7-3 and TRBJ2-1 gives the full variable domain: GAGVSQTPSNKVTEKGKYVELRCDPISGHTALYWYRQSLGQGPEFLIYFQGTGAADDSGLPNDRFFAVRPEGSVSTLKIQRTERGDSAVYLCASSLELYNEQFFGPGTRLTVL.